One and the same sample provided the 14 T cell receptor beta chains below, sequenced in a study of T-cell memory formation after mild COVID-19. MiXCR was run by TCRdb on the 5' RACE reads, yielding one entry per CDR3 protein. The sample records roughly 170,000 distinct CDR3 sequences, 20% to 25% being singletons. Material for sequencing was PBMCs or a T cell subset sorted from them (not recorded which). These TCRs come from an adult woman who had mild COVID-19 (a few samples of this study predate the infection). Cell type and time point are not known.

The chain is built from TRBV27 and TRBJ2-2; D is undetermined. There are 12 residues in the CDR3. V was cut by 5 bases and J by 3 bases, with 4 bases left in between. From germline, CDR1 is MNHEY and CDR2 SMNVEV (reference sequence). The CDR3 protein is CASSTYTGELFF. The CDR3 DNA is TGTGCCAGCAGTACATACACCGGGGAGCTGTTTTTT.

This clonotype was counted between two and nine times. V and J are TRBV20-1 and TRBJ1-1; D might be TRBD1 (5 bases). From germline, CDR1 is DFQATT and CDR2 SNEGSKA (reference sequence). The CDR3 covers 13 residues. Trimming left V 0 bases short and J 7 bases short, with 12 bases between. The CDR3 region has the DNA TGCAGTGCTAGAGATCTGCAGGGTGGTGAAGCTTTCTTT. Translation gives CSARDLQGGEAFF.

The table lists this clonotype with many counts. V and J are TRBV29-1 and TRBJ2-1, with 7 bases fitting TRBD2. Trimming took 5 bases from V and 10 from J; bases not matched to a gene: 11. Germline V lookup: CDR1 SQVTM, CDR2 ANQGSEA. This CDR3 has 13 residues. The CDR3, as DNA: TGCAGCGTTCTGGCGGGAGTTTCCGCCGAGCAGTTCTTC. Its translation is CSVLAGVSAEQFF.

In its sample, this clonotype was seen a few times. The CDR3 is CASSVGSAGEETQYF. CDR3 bases: TGTGCCAGCAGCGTAGGATCAGCGGGGGAAGAGACCCAGTACTTC. The V call is TRBV9, the J call TRBJ2-5; 8 nucleotides agree with TRBD2. The CDR3 is made up of 15 amino acids. The junction had 4 bases not matched to a gene; V was cut back by 0 bases and J by 3 bases. Germline-derived CDR1 and CDR2 are SGDLS and YYNGEE.

Turning to this clonotype: One end of the junction fails to match germline, which may point to a read error. The chain employs TRBV4-2 and TRBJ1-1, with 9 bases matching TRBD1. From germline, CDR1 is LGHNA and CDR2 YNFKEQ. This CDR3 has 14 residues. The CDR3 protein is CASSQIQGAPGPAF. CDR3 nucleotides: TGTGCCAGCAGCCAAATACAGGGGGCCCCTGGTCCCGCATTT.

This clonotype was seen more than once but under ten times. The rearrangement joins TRBV27 to TRBJ2-7, with D maybe TRBD2 (5 bases). The germline V gene encodes CDR1 MNHEY and CDR2 SMNVEV (reference sequence). V shed 0 bases and J shed 3 bases, with 9 bases lying between them. This CDR3 spans 14 amino acids. The CDR3 DNA reads as TGTGCCAGCAGTTTATCGGCGGGTCACTACGAGCAGTACTTC. Protein: CASSLSAGHYEQYF.

The chain combines TRBV12-3 or TRBV12-4 with TRBJ2-1, with D possibly TRBD1 on 5 matching bases. Trimming removed 6 bases from V and 6 bases from J, with 21 bases in between. This CDR3 comprises 16 residues. Here the CDR3 reads CASSPTDWGNFNEQFF. The DNA of the CDR3 is TGTGCCAGCAGCCCAACTGACTGGGGCAATTTCAATGAGCAGTTCTTC.

The chain combines TRBV5-1 with TRBJ2-1; 8 nucleotides line up with TRBD2. Per germline, CDR1 SGHRS and CDR2 YFSETQ. V gave up 7 bases and J gave up 9 bases; unmatched junction bases: 12. This CDR3 is 14 amino acids long. The CDR3: CASRDEAGAAEQFF. The CDR3 nucleotides are TGCGCCAGCCGCGACGAAGCGGGAGCTGCTGAGCAGTTCTTC.

The chain is built from TRBV6-2 or TRBV6-3 and TRBJ2-5; D call uncertain. The V gene lost 0 bases and the J gene lost 4 bases, with 6 bases spanning the gap. The germline CDR1 and CDR2 sequences are MNHEY and SVGEGT. This CDR3 is 13 amino acids long. The CDR3 coding sequence is TGTGCCAGCAGTTACTCGTTCCGAGAGACCCAGTACTTC. Translated: CASSYSFRETQYF.

This clonotype was observed a single time. This chain connects TRBV2 to TRBJ2-7; no reliable D call. The CDR3 contains 14 residues. In germline, CDR1 is SNHLY, CDR2 FYNNEI. V shed 4 bases and J shed 2 bases, with 12 bases lying between them. The CDR3, as DNA: TGTGCCAGCAGTGGATACTTAAATCCCTACGAGCAGTACTTC. This encodes CASSGYLNPYEQYF.

J is TRBJ2-1 and V is TRBV5-1, with TRBD1 identical over 11 bases. CDR1 and CDR2 (germline): SGHRS, YFSETQ. V lost 4 bases, J lost 2 bases, and 2 bases stayed unmatched. The CDR3 length is 15 residues. CDR3 amino acids: CASSPGQGAYNEQFF. The CDR3 bases are TGCGCCAGCAGCCCGGGACAGGGGGCCTACAATGAGCAGTTCTTC.

This clonotype was detected a few times. The chain employs TRBV29-1 and TRBJ1-2; D perhaps matches TRBD1 (6 bases). The V gene lost 7 bases and the J gene lost 5 bases, with 20 bases spanning the gap. CDR3 length: 14 residues. Germline V gene data show CDR1 as SQVTM and CDR2 as ANQGSEA. For the CDR3, the DNA is TGCAGCGAAACCACCCCTATGACAGGATATGGCTACACCTTC. Its protein product is CSETTPMTGYGYTF.

In its sample, this clonotype was seen a few times. V and J are TRBV6-1 and TRBJ1-2, with D unresolved. The CDR3 totals 11 residues. In germline, CDR1 is MNHNS, CDR2 SASEGT. V was shortened by 7 bases and J by 3 bases, with 6 bases between the two germline ends. The CDR3 region has the DNA TGTGCCAGCACGGGTGACTATGGCTACACCTTC. As protein: CASTGDYGYTF.

The chain combines TRBV5-1 with TRBJ1-1; 9 nucleotides agree with TRBD1. This CDR3 comprises 13 residues. V was pared by 3 bases and J by 3 bases, with 0 bases of the junction left unmatched. CDR1 is SGHRS and CDR2 is YFSETQ in the germline V gene. The CDR3 DNA follows: TGCGCCAGCAGCTGGACAGGGGACACTGAAGCTTTCTTT. Its translation: CASSWTGDTEAFF. Full variable domain (remainder filled in from reference TRBV5-1 and TRBJ1-1): KAGVTQTPRYLIKTRGQQVTLSCSPISGHRSVSWYQQTPGQGLQFLFEYFSETQRNKGNFPGRFSGRQFSNSRSEMNVSTLELGDSALYLCASSWTGDTEAFFGQGTRLTVV.